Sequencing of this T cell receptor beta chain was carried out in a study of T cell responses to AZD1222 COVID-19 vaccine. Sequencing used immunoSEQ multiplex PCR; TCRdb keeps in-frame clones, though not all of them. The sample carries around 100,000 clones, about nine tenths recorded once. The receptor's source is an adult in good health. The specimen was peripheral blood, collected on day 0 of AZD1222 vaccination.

The CDR3 here is CASSFPPATGHNSPLHF. The CDR3 DNA follows: TGTGCCAGCAGTTTCCCCCCCGCGACAGGGCATAATTCACCCCTCCACTTT. The rearrangement joins TRBV28 to TRBJ1-6, with 7 positions matching TRBD1. V was pared by 3 bases and J by 5 bases, with 10 bases of the junction left unmatched. Germline V lookup: CDR1 MDHEN, CDR2 SYDVKM. This CDR3 spans 17 amino acids.